The clone carrying this T cell receptor beta chain was seen more than once but under ten times. V lost 8 bases and J 9 bases, leaving 10 bases between the germline ends. The CDR3 runs 10 residues. The germline CDR1 and CDR2 sequences are SEHNR and FQNEAQ (reference sequence). The data were taken from a study of T-cell reconstitution after alpha-beta-depleted transplantation in children. Library preparation (for TCRbeta) was performed with unique molecular identifiers. One entry per CDR3 protein results from TCRdb running MiXCR on the PCR reads. The sample includes roughly 300,000 distinct CDR3 sequences, more than 8% of them seen just once.

This sample comprised PBMCs from the stem cell graft donor, obtained from the stem cell graft. This TCR was sampled from a human donor who donated a stem cell graft to a child with SCID. The rearrangement joins TRBV7-9 to TRBJ2-5, with D perhaps TRBD2 (5 bases). The CDR3 loop reads CASLPGSQYF. Here the CDR3 DNA reads TGTGCCAGCCTTCCGGGGTCCCAGTACTTC.